This TCR beta chain comes out of a study of blood T cell repertoires in COVID-19. On the study more broadly: The United States, Italy and Spain supplied acute and convalescent COVID-19 samples. T cells, B-cell-depleted T cells, or PBMCs provided the cDNA or gDNA that served as material.

In the authors' workflow: Cell counts per sample came from amplifying reference gene primers. The data were produced by immunoSEQ multiplex PCR, yet TCRdb's version contains in-frame clones alone and is incomplete. V and J calls and clone size are those listed in that table; D and trimming were worked out from the DNA. Here the sample spans 150,000 to 200,000 clones, about three quarters being singletons. Deletions cut 2 bases from V and 7 bases from J, with 13 bases between. The V gene's germline CDR1 is SGDLS and CDR2 YYNGEE. CDR3 length equals 13 residues. Specimen: peripheral blood. The V gene is TRBV9, the J gene TRBJ2-7; possibly TRBD2 for D (5 bases). The sequence derives from a woman in her 70s with acute or convalescent COVID-19. In DNA, the CDR3 is TGTGCCAGCAGCGTTCGGCCTGGCGGGGAGCAGTACTTC. Protein: CASSVRPGGEQYF.